Described below is a single T cell receptor (beta chain) sequence and its context. Antigen: not known. This table comes from immunoSEQ multiplex PCR, and its TCRdb copy is limited to in-frame clones, with some not included. The sample includes approximately 2.1 million clones, just over 90% of them seen just once. This specimen belongs to a study of shared clonotypes between healthy human individuals. Points from the study as a whole: The study found lower generation probabilities in non-shared clonotypes than in those shared by all four donors.

Germline CDR1 and CDR2: LGHNA and YSLEER. V was shortened by 0 bases and J by 8 bases, with 7 bases between the two germline ends. The CDR3 spans 12 residues. Sample: naive CD4+ T cells from PBMCs. The subset here: CD45RA+ positively selected. This chain joins TRBV4-3 and TRBJ2-5, with D maybe TRBD2 (5 bases). The TCR comes from a man between 18 and 35 years old in good health. Some clones in this sample may be carry-over from other donors' samples. CDR3 in amino acids: CASSQERTTQYF. As DNA, the CDR3 is TGCGCCAGCAGCCAAGAGAGGACTACCCAGTACTTC.